This T cell receptor (beta chain) was identified during a study of T cell responses to AZD1222 COVID-19 vaccine. The CDR3 runs 15 residues. In germline, CDR1 is SGHAT, CDR2 FQNNGV. V lost 5 bases, J lost 6 bases, and 16 bases lay in between. Broader study findings: Spike regions recognized by vaccine-associated CD4 TCRs spanned the protein, led by 160-218 and 743-854. Nearly half of the spike-specific TCRs reportedly recognize variant regions that carry no mutations.

TCRdb's table, derived via immunoSEQ multiplex PCR, lists solely in-frame clones and lacks some. The data show approximately 67,000 clones, about four fifths seen once. This clone was observed a few times. What it binds is unknown. The chain joins TRBV11-2 to TRBJ1-4; D ambiguous. The TCR originated in an adult who received the AZD1222 COVID-19 vaccine. Specimen: peripheral blood, collected 28 days after the second AZD1222 dose. CDR3 nucleotide sequence: TGTGCCAGCAGCCATTCGACGGGGATGCATGAAAAACTGTTTTTT. Translated, it gives CASSHSTGMHEKLFF.